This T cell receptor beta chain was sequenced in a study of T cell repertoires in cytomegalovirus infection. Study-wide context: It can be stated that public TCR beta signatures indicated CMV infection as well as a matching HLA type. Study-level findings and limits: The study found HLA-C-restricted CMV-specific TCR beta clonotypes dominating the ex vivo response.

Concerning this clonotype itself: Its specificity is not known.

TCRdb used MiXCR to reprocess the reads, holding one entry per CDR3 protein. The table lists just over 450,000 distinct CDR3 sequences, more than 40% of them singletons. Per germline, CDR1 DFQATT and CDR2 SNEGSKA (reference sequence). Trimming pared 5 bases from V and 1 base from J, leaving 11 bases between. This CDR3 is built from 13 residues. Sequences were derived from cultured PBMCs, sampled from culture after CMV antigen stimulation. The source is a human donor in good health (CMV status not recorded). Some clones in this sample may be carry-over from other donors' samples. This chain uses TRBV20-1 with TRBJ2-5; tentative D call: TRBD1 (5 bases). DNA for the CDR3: TGCAGTGCTGCCGACAGCCCCCAAGAGACCCAGTACTTC. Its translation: CSAADSPQETQYF.